Listed below are T cell receptor beta chains from one sample, sequenced in a study of Graves' ophthalmopathy and Graves' hyperthyroidism. A single record per CDR3 protein comes from TCRdb applying MiXCR to the multiplex PCR reads. Of around 1,200,000 distinct CDR3 sequences listed, less than 45% are singletons. The sample comprised peripheral blood or thyroid tissue (not recorded which). These receptors all stem from an adult man with Graves' hyperthyroidism. The CDR3 runs from the conserved cysteine through the conserved F or W. The D gene is left open where the match is weak. Clone size appears in some rows only: once, few, many, or a class for an expanded clone.

CDR3 length	J gene	D gene	V gene	clone size	CDR3 DNA	CDR3 protein
15	TRBJ2-7	TRBD1	TRBV20-1	NA	TGCAGTGCTAGACGGGCGGGACAGGGGGCCCACGAGCAGTACTTC	CSARRAGQGAHEQYF
12	TRBJ1-1	NA	TRBV29-1	many	TGCAGCGCCTTCACGGCTGGGACTGAAGCTTTCTTT	CSAFTAGTEAFF
14	TRBJ2-1	TRBD1	TRBV10-3	NA	TGTGCCATCAGGGGACAGAGCTCCTACAATGAGCAGTTCTTC	CAIRGQSSYNEQFF
13	TRBJ2-7	TRBD1	TRBV9	many	TGTGCCAGCAGCGGACAGGGGGGAGGGGAGCAGTACTTC	CASSGQGGGEQYF
15	TRBJ2-7	NA	TRBV4-3	few	TGCGCCAGCAGCCAAGTAGGACGAGGGATCCACGAGCAGTACTTC	CASSQVGRGIHEQYF
15	TRBJ1-2	TRBD1	TRBV9	many	TGTGCCAGCAGCCAGGGACAGTCAGCTAACTATGGCTACACCTTC	CASSQGQSANYGYTF
14	TRBJ2-7	TRBD1	TRBV20-1	many	TGCAGTGCTAACTACAGGGGGCACTCCTACGAGCAGTACTTC	CSANYRGHSYEQYF
15	TRBJ1-5	TRBD1	TRBV12-3/TRBV12-4	many	TGTGCCAGCAGTCTGACCGGGACAGGGAATCAGCCCCAGCATTTT	CASSLTGTGNQPQHF
15	TRBJ2-6	NA	TRBV7-8	NA	TGTGCCAGCAGCTTGGGGGAAGCCGGGGCCAACGTCCTGACTTTC	CASSLGEAGANVLTF
14	TRBJ2-5	NA	TRBV4-1	many	TGCGCCAGCAGCCAGGGGGTTTACCGAGAGACCCAGTACTTC	CASSQGVYRETQYF
14	TRBJ1-5	NA	TRBV12-3/TRBV12-4	NA	TGTGCCAGCGCTGGGGGGGGGGGTTATCAGCCCCAGCATTTT	CASAGGGGYQPQHF
16	TRBJ1-5	TRBD1	TRBV24-1	many	TGTGCCACCAGTGACCCGGGACAGGGCCTCAATCAGCCCCAGCATTTT	CATSDPGQGLNQPQHF
16	TRBJ2-7	TRBD2	TRBV20-1	many	TGCAGTGCTAGAGCTAGCGGGAGACAATATTCCTACGAGCAGTACTTC	CSARASGRQYSYEQYF
14	TRBJ2-7	TRBD2	TRBV9	few	TGTGCCAGCAGCGTGACTAGCGGGAGTGGCGAGCAGTACTTC	CASSVTSGSGEQYF
14	TRBJ2-5	NA	TRBV20-1	many	TGCAGCCCCAGAGGCGTACTAGACGGAGAGACCCAGTACTTC	CSPRGVLDGETQYF
14	TRBJ2-5	NA	TRBV10-3	few	TGTGCCAGCAGTGAGACTAGTCGCGGGGAGACCCAGTACTTC	CASSETSRGETQYF
13	TRBJ2-5	NA	TRBV29-1	many	TGCAGCGCTTACTGGGGTTCGCATGAGGCCCAGTACTTC	CSAYWGSHEAQYF
16	TRBJ1-2	NA	TRBV6-5	NA	TGTGCCAGCAGATTCCTCAGTAGGCAGGGCATCTATGGCTACACCTTC	CASRFLSRQGIYGYTF
11	TRBJ2-7	NA	TRBV29-1	many	TGCAGCGTTGTGACGACCTACGAGCAGTACTTC	CSVVTTYEQYF
14	TRBJ1-2	TRBD1	TRBV5-1	many	TGCGCCAGCAGAGCCGGGACAGGGAACTATGGCTACACCTTC	CASRAGTGNYGYTF
14	TRBJ2-7	NA	TRBV10-3	few	TGTGCCAGCAGTGAAATCAGGGTGTCCTACGAGCAGTACTTC	CASSEIRVSYEQYF
14	TRBJ2-2	TRBD1	TRBV12-3/TRBV12-4	NA	TGTGCCAGCAGTTCCACAGGGGGCGTCGGGGAGCTGTTTTTT	CASSSTGGVGELFF
16	TRBJ2-5	NA	TRBV7-2	many	TGTGCCAGCACCCCGGCGAGGGGCCTGACCCAAGAGACCCAGTACTTC	CASTPARGLTQETQYF
14	TRBJ2-7	TRBD2	TRBV25-1	NA	TGTGCCAGCCAAGGACTAGCGGGAGAGTACGAGCAGTACTTC	CASQGLAGEYEQYF
13	TRBJ1-6	NA	TRBV15	many	TGTGCCACCAGCAGGATCGCCGGGTCACCCCTCCACTTT	CATSRIAGSPLHF
17	TRBJ2-7	TRBD2	TRBV12-3/TRBV12-4	few	TGTGCCAGCAGTCCGTCTGTTCTAGCGGGAGTGTCCTACGAGCAGTACTTC	CASSPSVLAGVSYEQYF
14	TRBJ1-1	NA	TRBV9	NA	TGTGCCAGCTCTACAGGGATCCGCGGGGCCGAAGCTTTCTTT	CASSTGIRGAEAFF
15	TRBJ1-3	NA	TRBV7-9	many	TGTGCCAGCAGCCCGATTGGACATCCTGGAAACACCATATATTTT	CASSPIGHPGNTIYF
14	TRBJ2-7	TRBD1	TRBV10-3	many	TGTGCCATCAGATCAGACAGGGGAGGAAAAGAGCAGTACTTC	CAIRSDRGGKEQYF
15	TRBJ1-5	NA	TRBV20-1	NA	TGCAGTGCTAGAGATACCGGTTTCGGCGGTCGGCCCCAGCATTTT	CSARDTGFGGRPQHF
15	TRBJ2-7	TRBD2	TRBV11-2	NA	TGTGCCAGCAGCTTAATATTCGGGGGGGCCTACGAGCAGTACTTC	CASSLIFGGAYEQYF
14	TRBJ2-7	TRBD1	TRBV7-8	NA	TGTGCCAGCAGCCACGCGGGACAGGGGGCCGAGCAGTACTTC	CASSHAGQGAEQYF
16	TRBJ1-2	NA	TRBV20-1	many	TGCAGTGCTAGAGATTTTCGGCAGAGATCTAACTATGGCTACACCTTC	CSARDFRQRSNYGYTF
14	TRBJ1-4	NA	TRBV6-5	many	TGTGCCAGCACTACAGGGCTATCTAATGAAAAACTGTTTTTT	CASTTGLSNEKLFF
15	TRBJ2-7	TRBD2	TRBV7-8	many	TGTGCCAGCAGCCCTGGGCCTAGCGGGACCTACGAGCAGTACTTC	CASSPGPSGTYEQYF
15	TRBJ2-7	NA	TRBV7-2	NA	TGTGCCAGCAGCTCAGTGCCGGGGGCAAGCTACGAGCAGTACTTC	CASSSVPGASYEQYF
14	TRBJ1-3	NA	TRBV20-1	NA	TGCAGTGCTAGAGATCGGATAAAAGGGGACACCATATATTTT	CSARDRIKGDTIYF
14	TRBJ2-7	NA	TRBV24-1	NA	TGTGCCACCAGTGATTACGGGGACGGCAGGGAGCAGTACTTC	CATSDYGDGREQYF
17	TRBJ1-1	TRBD1	TRBV13	NA	TGTGCCAGCAGCCTATCCCAGGGGGGGAGGGTTAACACTGAAGCTTTCTTT	CASSLSQGGRVNTEAFF
12	TRBJ1-1	NA	TRBV7-2	NA	TGTGCCAGCAGGGCCCCTTTCACTGAAGCTTTCTTT	CASRAPFTEAFF
14	TRBJ2-7	NA	TRBV6-6	few	TGTGCCAGCAGTTCCTCTACAGGGTTGGGCGAGCAGTACTTC	CASSSSTGLGEQYF
13	TRBJ1-2	TRBD1	TRBV12-3/TRBV12-4	NA	TGTGCCAGCAGTCGCCTTACAGGGGATGGCTACACCTTC	CASSRLTGDGYTF
15	TRBJ2-7	TRBD1	TRBV7-2	few	TGTGCCAGCAGTGAACAGGGGGGAACTACCTACGAGCAGTACTTC	CASSEQGGTTYEQYF
14	TRBJ1-6	TRBD1	TRBV9	few	TGTGCCAGCAGCACAGGGACAGCGGATTCACCCCTCCACTTT	CASSTGTADSPLHF